The TCR beta chain under discussion was sequenced for a study of blood T cell repertoires in COVID-19 (dated by TCRdb to about 2020). With regard to the full study: Samples from collaborators originated in the United States, Italy and Spain and spanned both the acute and convalescent phases of COVID-19. The prospective study material was composed of cDNA or gDNA derived from T cells, B-cell-depleted T cells, or PBMCs. Deeply sampled blood TCRbeta repertoires from subjects exposed to, actively infected with, or recovered from COVID-19 were included in the dataset. The repertoires were released in a freely available public database intended as a resource for research on the immune response to SARS-CoV-2. The samples were drawn from two sources: the first 160 participants of the ongoing ImmuneRACE study, and 1,000 to 1,500 subjects contributed by 6 global collaborators. Sample metadata almost always included a de-identified subject ID, COVID-19 status, age in years and sex. HLA class I and class II types, where available, came from metadata supplied by the sample provider rather than from assay-based typing.

In regard to this clone: Its antigen is unknown. The input lacks base qualities; no much larger clone sits a single base away.

TCRbeta CDR3 regions were amplified from genomic DNA by means of the immunoSEQ Assay, a bias-controlled multiplex PCR. The paper's processing steps were these. The number of nucleated cells in each sample was estimated from the amplification of reference gene primers within the assay. To quantify the absolute abundance of each unique TCRbeta CDR3 rearrangement, sequence reads were collapsed and filtered. For each sample, productive Simpson clonality was calculated as the square root of Simpson's diversity index across productive rearrangements. In TCRdb, the immuneACCESS table is reduced to in-frame sequences with V and J assigned. These tables do not hold every clone; where another copy was compared, an unresolved V gene accounts for under half, and the others remain unexplained. V and J calls and clone size are those listed in that table; D and trimming were worked out from the DNA. This sample gives 200,000 or so clones in total; over 80% of them show up just once. The top ten clones comprise about 5.5% of the sample.

From cysteine to phenylalanine, the CDR3 is 17 amino acids long. Just the 51-base CDR3 DNA is kept, in frame starting at base 1. V is reduced by 4 bases and J by 3 bases, leaving a spacing of 21 bases between them. Taken from the germline V gene, the CDR1 and CDR2 loops are KGHSH and LQKENI. What the study reported, not specific to this receptor: Clinical and demographic metadata were provided uncurated, with the amount varying by source and participant.

Each collaborating institution followed its own protocols to collect whole blood in K2EDTA tubes. For TCRbeta analysis, collaborators shipped samples as frozen whole blood, isolated PBMCs, or DNA extracted from either of those sample types. The rearrangement joined TRBV18 to TRBJ2-5, and TRBD1 may be the D gene, going by 6 matching bases. The specimen was peripheral blood. The source of this sequence is a young woman with acute or convalescent COVID-19. The CDR3 protein is CASSLRRQGNYKETQYF. The DNA reads TGTGCCAGCTCACTCAGACGGCAGGGGAACTACAAAGAGACCCAGTACTTC.